This passage covers 27 T cell receptor beta chains from one sample sequenced in a study of blood T cells in healthy people across ages. Primers used in a second PCR of about 7 to 12 cycles were a sample-barcoded 5' primer and a J-beta primer mix. MiXCR, applied by TCRdb to the 5' RACE reads, yields one record per CDR3 protein. The sample holds around 1,700,000 distinct CDR3 sequences; 28% are singletons and the top ten take 7.7%. The sequencing input was blood. The source of these receptors is a woman under 40 in good health.

This clonotype turned up a few times. The chain joins TRBV30 to TRBJ1-1; the D is unclear. Germline assignment: CDR1 GTSNPN and CDR2 SVGIG (reference sequence). Between the trimmed V and J ends, which lost 4 bases and 5 bases, there was a span of 8 bases. CDR3 length equals 11 residues. The CDR3, as DNA: TGTGCCTGGACCTCGGTAACTGAAGCTTTCTTT. Protein product: CAWTSVTEAFF.

The table lists this clonotype with a few counts. This chain links TRBV2 with TRBJ2-5; the match to TRBD1 covers 10 bases. Germline values: CDR1 SNHLY, CDR2 FYNNEI. With V trimmed by 5 bases and J by 2 bases, 5 bases remained unmatched. The CDR3 length is 15 residues. The CDR3 sequence: CASSPTGQGQETQYF. The CDR3 nucleotides read TGTGCCAGCAGTCCCACGGGACAGGGGCAAGAGACCCAGTACTTC. The full variable domain, with the rest looked up from reference TRBV2 and TRBJ2-5, is EPEVTQTPSHQVTQMGQEVILRCVPISNHLYFYWYRQILGQKVEFLVSFYNNEISEKSEIFDDQFSVERPDGSNFTLKIRSTKLEDSAMYFCASSPTGQGQETQYFGPGTRLLVL.

The chain has TRBV27 and TRBJ2-3, with D possibly TRBD2 on 5 matching bases. Germline CDR1 is MNHEY and CDR2 is SMNVEV (reference sequence). Trimming took off 3 bases at V and 7 bases at J, with 23 bases between the two ends. The CDR3 extends over 17 amino acids. CDR3 sequence: CASSFGGGGGRVNTQYF. The DNA of the CDR3 is TGTGCCAGCAGTTTCGGAGGAGGCGGCGGGCGCGTAAATACGCAGTATTTT.

The chain carries TRBV5-1 and TRBJ2-5; maybe TRBD2 (5 bases). The CDR3 length is 13 residues. The germline V gene has CDR1 SGHRS and CDR2 YFSETQ. V lost 3 bases and J lost 5, with 11 bases in between. The CDR3 sequence: CASSSGVVETQYF. The CDR3 DNA sequence: TGCGCCAGCAGCTCCGGGGTAGTGGAGACCCAGTACTTC.

This chain links TRBV6-5 with TRBJ2-5; tentative D call: TRBD2 (5 bases). V shed 8 bases and J shed 5 bases, with 24 bases lying between them. CDR3 length equals 16 residues. Looked up from germline, CDR1 is MNHEY and CDR2 is SVGAGI. The CDR3: CASYHTPRAGGETQYF. CDR3 DNA sequence: TGTGCCAGCTATCATACCCCAAGAGCAGGCGGGGAGACCCAGTACTTC.

CDR3 region: CASSQEGGSGKYF. The CDR3 DNA reads as TGTGCCAGCAGCCAAGAGGGTGGGTCAGGCAAGTATTTT. The chain uses TRBV3-1 and TRBJ2-3, with D uncertain. This CDR3 has 13 amino acids. The germline V gene has CDR1 LGHDT and CDR2 YNNKEL (reference sequence). V gave up 0 bases and J gave up 13 bases, with 14 bases separating them.

This clonotype was detected a few times. The chain is built from TRBV12-3 or TRBV12-4 and TRBJ2-5, with D possibly matching TRBD1 (6 bases). The CDR3 spans 14 residues. Between the trimmed V and J ends, which lost 1 base and 4 bases, there was a span of 10 bases. The CDR3 spells CASSLEGGRETQYF. The CDR3 DNA is TGTGCCAGCAGTTTAGAAGGGGGTCGAGAGACCCAGTACTTC.

This clonotype showed up many times. The chain combines TRBV29-1 with TRBJ2-5; 8 bases fit TRBD1. The length of the CDR3 is 12 residues. The V and J ends lost 7 bases and 4 bases, in that order; junction bases with no gene match: 5. Germline CDR1 SQVTM, CDR2 ANQGSEA. The CDR3 protein is CSAQQGGETQYF. The CDR3 DNA sequence: TGCAGCGCACAACAGGGGGGAGAGACCCAGTACTTC.

This clonotype has only a few counts. CDR3 region: CASSLAGLENYEQYF. As DNA, the CDR3 is TGTGCCAGCAGCTTAGCCGGACTGGAAAACTACGAGCAGTACTTC. The chain has TRBV11-2 and TRBJ2-7; D might be TRBD2 (5 bases). CDR1 is SGHAT and CDR2 is FQNNGV in the germline V gene. V was pared by 1 base and J by 3 bases, with 13 bases between. The CDR3 loop spans 15 amino acids.

The rearrangement joins TRBV4-2 to TRBJ2-5; 9 bases fit TRBD2. This CDR3 region has 15 residues. V shed 2 bases and J 13 bases; nucleotides not matched to a gene: 14. Germline V gives CDR1 LGHNA, CDR2 YNFKEQ. CDR3 sequence: CASSQRVAGDYESYF. Here the CDR3 DNA reads TGTGCCAGCAGCCAAAGGGTAGCGGGGGACTACGAGTCGTACTTC.

The J gene is TRBJ2-1, the V gene TRBV19, with 7 bases fitting TRBD1. Germline CDR1 is LNHDA and CDR2 is SQIVND (reference sequence). This CDR3 spans 13 amino acids. V shed 3 bases and J 6 bases; nucleotides not matched to a gene: 2. CDR3: CASSIGQVNEQFF. The CDR3 nucleotides are TGTGCCAGTAGTATCGGACAGGTCAATGAGCAGTTCTTC. Combining the CDR3 with reference TRBV19 and TRBJ2-1 gives the whole variable domain DGGITQSPKYLFRKEGQNVTLSCEQNLNHDAMYWYRQDPGQGLRLIYYSQIVNDFQKGDIAEGYSVSREKKESFPLTVTSAQKNPTAFYLCASSIGQVNEQFFGPGTRLTVL.

J is TRBJ2-4 and V is TRBV24-1; the D gene is possibly TRBD2 (6 bases). Germline lookup yields CDR1 KGHDR and CDR2 SFDVKD. The CDR3 contains 15 residues. V was trimmed by 4 bases and J by 9 bases, leaving 18 bases between them. CDR3 protein: CATSDPLREESIQYF. Written as DNA, the CDR3 is TGTGCCACCAGTGACCCCCTCAGGGAGGAGAGCATTCAGTACTTC.

The rearrangement links TRBV28 to TRBJ2-1; 9 nucleotides line up with TRBD2. This CDR3 region has 14 residues. After removal of 6 bases from V and 7 bases from J, the junction contained 7 bases not matched to a gene. Per germline, CDR1 MDHEN and CDR2 SYDVKM. CDR3 residues: CASRIGTSKNEQFF. Here the CDR3 DNA reads TGTGCCAGCAGAATCGGGACTAGCAAGAATGAGCAGTTCTTC.

This chain connects TRBV29-1 to TRBJ2-1; D is possibly TRBD2 (5 bases). The CDR3 totals 14 residues. Germline V gene data show CDR1 as SQVTM and CDR2 as ANQGSEA. The V end was cut by 6 bases, the J end by 4 bases, with 16 bases between. CDR3 protein: CSVRTGFEYNEQFF. The CDR3 nucleotides are TGCAGCGTGCGGACGGGGTTTGAGTACAATGAGCAGTTCTTC.

Worth noting for this clonotype: The junction differs from germline at one of its ends, possibly a read error. This chain uses TRBV20-1 with TRBJ2-6; D may be TRBD1 (5 bases). The CDR3 is 13 residues long. In germline, CDR1 is DFQATT, CDR2 SNEGSKA (reference sequence). The CDR3 loop reads CSAHSSGANALTF. The CDR3 nucleotides are TGCAGTGCCCACAGCTCTGGGGCCAACGCCCTGACTTTC.

This clonotype appeared a single time. The junction and the germline gene differ at one end; a read error may be behind it. The J gene is TRBJ2-7, the V gene TRBV7-2, with 8 bases that match TRBD2. CDR1 and CDR2 (germline): SGHTA, FQGNSA. The CDR3 has 15 residues. CDR3 nucleotides: TGTGCCAGCAGCTTAGTACGGGGGGGATTCTACGATCAGTACTTC. This translates into CASSLVRGGFYDQYF.

This clonotype turned up a few times. V usage is TRBV7-2 and J usage is TRBJ2-2; D call uncertain. The CDR3 loop spans 13 amino acids. The germline V gene has CDR1 SGHTA and CDR2 FQGNSA. The V end was cut by 0 bases, the J end by 5 bases, with 4 bases between. The CDR3 sequence is CASSLAETGELFF. CDR3 DNA: TGTGCCAGCAGCTTAGCGGAGACCGGGGAGCTGTTTTTT.

The sample holds a few counts of this clonotype. This chain connects TRBV6-1 to TRBJ1-2; D remains unclear. Germline-derived CDR1 and CDR2 are MNHNS and SASEGT. The CDR3 length is 15 residues. Trimming pared 3 bases from V and 2 bases from J, leaving 13 bases between. The CDR3: CASSENLRSNYGYTF. Written as DNA, the CDR3 is TGTGCCAGCAGTGAGAATCTCCGCTCCAACTATGGCTACACCTTC.

In its sample, this clonotype was seen a few times. The chain is built from TRBV7-2 and TRBJ2-5, with 9 bases identical to TRBD2. The trim removed 2 bases at V and 5 bases at J, leaving 6 bases unmatched. The germline gives CDR1 SGHTA, CDR2 FQGNSA. The CDR3 loop spans 15 amino acids. CDR3 loop: CASSLNGLAGETQYF. CDR3 nucleotides: TGTGCCAGCAGCTTAAACGGGCTAGCGGGGGAGACCCAGTACTTC.

A few counts support this clonotype. The CDR3, as DNA: TGTGCCATCAGTGGATCACAGGGAGGCACAGATACGCAGTATTTT. Translating gives CAISGSQGGTDTQYF. The chain carries TRBV10-3 and TRBJ2-3; D might be TRBD1 (6 bases). Deletions cut 4 bases from V and 1 base from J, with 12 bases between. Germline V gene sequence: CDR1 ENHRY, CDR2 SYGVKD. This CDR3 spans 15 amino acids.

This clonotype has more than one count but fewer than ten. V and J are TRBV6-5 and TRBJ2-5; D is unresolved. The CDR3 extends over 15 amino acids. With 0 bases removed from V and 4 bases from J, the gap between germline ends came to 12 bases. Germline CDR1 reads MNHEY; CDR2 reads SVGAGI. CDR3 protein: CASSYSPGRRETQYF. The CDR3 DNA reads as TGTGCCAGCAGTTACTCCCCCGGCAGGCGAGAGACCCAGTACTTC.

The chain combines TRBV7-6 with TRBJ2-5, with D tentatively TRBD2 (5 bases). The J call may be wrong; the DNA end is better matched by TRBJ2-7. In germline, CDR1 is SGHVS, CDR2 FNYEAQ. The CDR3 sequence is 13 residues long. DNA of the CDR3: TGTGCCAGCAGCTTATCTGGTAGCGACGAGCAGTACTTC. This translates into CASSLSGSDEQYF.

CDR3: CASRLDSPKETQYF. The DNA of the CDR3 is TGTGCCAGCAGATTGGACAGTCCCAAGGAGACCCAGTACTTC. The chain joins TRBV2 to TRBJ2-5, with TRBD1 as a possible D gene (6 bases). This CDR3 has 14 amino acids. Germline V gene lookup returns CDR1 SNHLY and CDR2 FYNNEI. V lost 6 bases to trimming and J lost 5 bases, with 16 bases between them.

This clonotype showed up many times. The chain is built from TRBV6-1 and TRBJ2-6, with 7 positions matching TRBD1. Looked up from germline, CDR1 is MNHNS and CDR2 is SASEGT. The CDR3 consists of 18 residues. The V and J ends lost 8 bases and 1 base, in that order; junction bases with no gene match: 14. The CDR3: CASGVIRQGRSGANVLTF. CDR3 sequence (DNA): TGTGCCAGCGGGGTGATACGACAGGGAAGATCTGGGGCCAACGTCCTGACTTTC.

This clonotype was counted between two and nine times. The J gene is TRBJ1-5, the V gene TRBV7-2, with no clear D. V lost 1 base and J lost 8, with 9 bases in between. The CDR3 runs to 13 residues. Germline V gene data show CDR1 as SGHTA and CDR2 as FQGNSA. CDR3 loop: CASSLVAKEPQHF. The CDR3 nucleotides are TGTGCCAGCAGCTTAGTCGCTAAGGAGCCCCAGCATTTT.

This clonotype was picked up a small number of times. V is TRBV27 and J is TRBJ1-5, with a possible D match to TRBD1 (5 bases). This CDR3 is built from 15 residues. Trimming took 9 bases from V and 0 from J, leaving 15 bases between them. CDR1 is MNHEY, CDR2 SMNVEV, per germline (reference sequence). The CDR3 sequence is CASRWDGNSNQPQHF. CDR3 sequence (DNA): TGTGCCAGTCGGTGGGACGGTAATAGCAATCAGCCCCAGCATTTT.

V is TRBV19 and J is TRBJ1-5; TRBD1 aligns across 8 bases. This CDR3 has 14 residues. Trimming removed 6 bases from V and 6 bases from J; junction bases left unmatched: 7. Per the germline V gene, CDR1 is LNHDA and CDR2 is SQIVND (reference sequence). DNA for the CDR3: TGTGCCAGTAGAGAGACAGGGGCAATTCAGCCCCAGCATTTT. Residues: CASRETGAIQPQHF.